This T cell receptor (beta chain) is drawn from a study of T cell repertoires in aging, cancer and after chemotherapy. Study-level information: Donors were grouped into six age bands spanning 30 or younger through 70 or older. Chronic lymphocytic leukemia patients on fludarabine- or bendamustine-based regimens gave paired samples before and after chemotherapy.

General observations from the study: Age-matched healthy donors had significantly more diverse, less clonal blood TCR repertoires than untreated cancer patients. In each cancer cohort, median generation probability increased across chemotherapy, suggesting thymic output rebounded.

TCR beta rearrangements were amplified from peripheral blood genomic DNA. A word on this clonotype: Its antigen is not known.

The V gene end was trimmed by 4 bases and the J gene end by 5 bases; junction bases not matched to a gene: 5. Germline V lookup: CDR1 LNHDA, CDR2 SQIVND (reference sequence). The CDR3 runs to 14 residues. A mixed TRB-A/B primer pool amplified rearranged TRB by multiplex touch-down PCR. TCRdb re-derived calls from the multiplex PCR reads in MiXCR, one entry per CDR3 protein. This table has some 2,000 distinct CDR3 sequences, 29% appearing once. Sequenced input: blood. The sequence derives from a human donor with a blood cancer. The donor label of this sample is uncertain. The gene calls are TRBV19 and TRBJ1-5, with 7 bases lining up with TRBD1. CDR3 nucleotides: TGTGCCAGTAGTACGGGACAGTTGCATCAGCCCCAGCATTTT. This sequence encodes CASSTGQLHQPQHF. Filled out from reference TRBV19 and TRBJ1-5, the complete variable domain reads DGGITQSPKYLFRKEGQNVTLSCEQNLNHDAMYWYRQDPGQGLRLIYYSQIVNDFQKGDIAEGYSVSREKKESFPLTVTSAQKNPTAFYLCASSTGQLHQPQHFGDGTRLSIL.